The 22 T cell receptor beta chains below come from one sample, sequenced in a study of a mutant IDH1 vaccine in newly diagnosed glioma. Libraries were prepared by immunoSEQ multiplex PCR; TCRdb keeps only in-frame clonotypes and omits some of them. This table has around 56,000 clones, about 81% appearing once. These receptors have no known antigen. The time point here: week 23, last vaccination. Doses comprised 300 ug of mutant IDH1 20-mer peptide each, plus topical imiquimod. The material sequenced was PBMCs, taken from a glioma patient whose treatment included an IDH1 peptide vaccine. These receptors were obtained from a woman in her thirties or forties with glioma. Some clones in this sample may be carry-over from other donors' samples.

The rearrangement uses TRBV18 and TRBJ2-7; weak D call: TRBD1 (5 bases). The CDR3 is 12 residues long. CDR1 KGHSH and CDR2 LQKENI come from the germline V gene. Trimming pared 5 bases from V and 0 bases from J, leaving 5 bases between. In DNA form, the CDR3 reads TGTGCCAGCTCAGGGGCCTCCTACGAGCAGTACTTC. As protein: CASSGASYEQYF.

This chain links TRBV5-1 with TRBJ1-4; 8 bases map to TRBD1. The CDR3 runs 14 residues. Germline-derived CDR1 and CDR2 are SGHRS and YFSETQ. J gave up 5 bases and V 2 bases, and 2 bases lay outside the gene matches. This chain's CDR3 is CASSFQGANEKLFF. As DNA, the CDR3 is TGCGCCAGCAGCTTTCAGGGGGCGAATGAAAAACTGTTTTTT.

This chain connects TRBV5-6 to TRBJ1-1; D is uncertain. Per the germline V gene, CDR1 is SGHDT and CDR2 is YYEEEE. Trimming cost V 4 bases and J 6 bases, with 16 bases left between them. The CDR3 totals 14 residues. DNA for the CDR3: TGTGCCAGCAGCCGGCGGGCAGGTTTCCCTGAAGCTTTCTTT. Translating it yields CASSRRAGFPEAFF.

The rearrangement links TRBV5-1 to TRBJ1-1; 12 nucleotides line up with TRBD1. Germline loops: CDR1 SGHRS, CDR2 YFSETQ. V dropped 0 bases and J dropped 0; count of bases not matched to a gene: 3. The CDR3 loop spans 17 amino acids. In nucleotides, the CDR3 is TGCGCCAGCAGCTTGGCCGGGACAGGGGGCATGAACACTGAAGCTTTCTTT. Protein sequence: CASSLAGTGGMNTEAFF.

This clone appeared once. The V gene is TRBV5-1, the J gene TRBJ2-5; 7 bases agree with TRBD1. The CDR3 totals 15 residues. Trimming took 1 base from V and 1 from J; bases not matched to a gene: 4. Germline V gene sequence: CDR1 SGHRS, CDR2 YFSETQ. CDR3: CASSLQDRSQETQYF. In DNA form, the CDR3 reads TGCGCCAGCAGCTTGCAGGACAGGAGCCAAGAGACCCAGTACTTC.

This rearrangement joins TRBV5-8 to TRBJ2-5; the match to TRBD1 covers 9 bases. Losses at the gene ends were 2 bases for V and 5 bases for J; bases not matched to a gene: 10. This CDR3 region has 16 residues. The V gene's germline CDR1 is SGHTS and CDR2 YDEGEE. CDR3 DNA sequence: TGTGCCAGCAGCTTCGGACAGGGGCGCAGGTGGGAGACCCAGTACTTC. This translates into CASSFGQGRRWETQYF.

The chain couples TRBV5-6 to TRBJ1-3, with D hard to call. Trimming took off 6 bases at V and 5 bases at J, with 18 bases between the two ends. Looked up from germline, CDR1 is SGHDT and CDR2 is YYEEEE. This CDR3 contains 15 residues. The DNA of the CDR3 is TGTGCCAGCACCGACCTGGCCCGGGCAAGAAACACCATATATTTT. This encodes CASTDLARARNTIYF.

The chain combines TRBV5-1 with TRBJ2-7; no clear D gene. This CDR3 region has 14 residues. Trimming took off 4 bases at V and 0 bases at J, with 11 bases between the two ends. The germline V gene encodes CDR1 SGHRS and CDR2 YFSETQ. The CDR3 DNA reads as TGCGCCAGCAGCCCGGGCATGGGCTCCTACGAGCAGTACTTC. It translates to CASSPGMGSYEQYF.

The chain carries TRBV6-5 and TRBJ1-2; maybe TRBD1 (5 bases). The germline V gene has CDR1 MNHEY and CDR2 SVGAGI. The CDR3 totals 12 residues. Trimming removed 0 bases from V and 8 bases from J, with 7 bases in between. The CDR3 coding sequence is TGTGCCAGCAGTTACTCGGAGGGGGGCTACACCTTC. Protein: CASSYSEGGYTF.

A remark on this clone: Germline and junction disagree at one end, which may indicate a read error. Other nucleotide sequences from this sample produce the same CDR3. The rearrangement joins TRBV30 to TRBJ1-5, with 7 bases that match TRBD1. Per the germline V gene, CDR1 is GTSNPN and CDR2 is SVGIG (reference sequence). The CDR3 has 16 residues. DNA for the CDR3: TGTGCCTGGAAAAACAGGGGCGGTAGTAGCAATCAACCCCAGCATTTT. Its protein product is CAWKNRGGSSNQPQHF.

The genes are TRBV6-6 and TRBJ1-1; TRBD1 agrees at 7 bases. The germline CDR1 and CDR2 sequences are MNHNY and SVGAGI (reference sequence). The CDR3 consists of 13 residues. J gave up 4 bases and V 6 bases, and 5 bases lay outside the gene matches. Here the CDR3 DNA reads TGTGCCAGCAGACCACAGGGGCCCACTGAAGCTTTCTTT. It codes for CASRPQGPTEAFF.

V gene TRBV5-1 combines with J gene TRBJ2-7; D unclear. The CDR3 is 14 residues long. CDR1 is SGHRS and CDR2 is YFSETQ in the germline V gene. The V gene lost 0 bases and the J gene lost 5 bases, with 12 bases spanning the gap. The CDR3 coding sequence is TGCGCCAGCAGCTTGGAGACGCAAGACCACGAGCAGTACTTC. The encoded protein is CASSLETQDHEQYF.

This clone appeared a single time. The chain links TRBV18 to TRBJ1-2, with 10 bases lining up with TRBD1. CDR1 is KGHSH, CDR2 LQKENI, per germline. Losses at the gene ends were 1 base for V and 4 bases for J; bases not matched to a gene: 9. This CDR3 has 17 amino acids. This CDR3 is CASSPRSVRTGGYGYTF. CDR3 nucleotide sequence: TGTGCCAGCTCACCACGTAGCGTCCGGACAGGGGGCTATGGCTACACCTTC.

V is TRBV5-6 and J is TRBJ2-3; D call uncertain. In germline, CDR1 is SGHDT, CDR2 YYEEEE. The CDR3 consists of 18 residues. The ends were cut back, 4 bases at V and 0 bases at J, with 21 bases in the middle. The chain's CDR3 is CASSPIDVWGTSTDTQYF. The CDR3, as DNA: TGTGCCAGCAGCCCTATCGATGTATGGGGTACTAGCACAGATACGCAGTATTTT. The full variable domain, with the rest looked up from reference TRBV5-6 and TRBJ2-3, is DAGVTQSPTHLIKTRGQQVTLRCSPKSGHDTVSWYQQALGQGPQFIFQYYEEEERQRGNFPDRFSGHQFPNYSSELNVNALLLGDSALYLCASSPIDVWGTSTDTQYFGPGTRLTVL.

V and J are TRBV30 and TRBJ2-3; D might be TRBD2 (6 bases). Germline V gives CDR1 GTSNPN, CDR2 SVGIG (reference sequence). There are 15 residues in the CDR3. Trimming cost V 1 base and J 0 bases, with 11 bases left between them. CDR3 loop: CAWSAGGASTDTQYF. DNA of the CDR3: TGTGCCTGGAGTGCGGGCGGGGCTAGCACAGATACGCAGTATTTT.

CDR3 amino acids: CASSIDSTGELFF. The CDR3 DNA follows: TGCGCCAGCAGTATCGACAGCACCGGGGAGCTGTTTTTT. The V gene is TRBV5-1, the J gene TRBJ2-2, with a tentative D call TRBD1 (5 bases). Germline V gives CDR1 SGHRS, CDR2 YFSETQ. The CDR3 consists of 13 residues. Trimming shortened V by 5 bases and J by 4 bases, and 9 bases separated the two germline ends.

This clone came up a few times. The chain combines TRBV5-1 with TRBJ1-1; D unresolved. The CDR3 consists of 18 residues. CDR1 SGHRS and CDR2 YFSETQ come from the germline V gene. V was cut by 0 bases and J by 0 bases, with 18 bases left in between. CDR3 bases: TGCGCCAGCAGCTTGGAAGGGAGAGTGTATCAAGTGAACACTGAAGCTTTCTTT. It translates to CASSLEGRVYQVNTEAFF.

This chain joins TRBV25-1 and TRBJ1-2; D gene ambiguous. The V end lost 4 bases, the J end lost 8 bases, and 14 bases lay between the germline ends. The CDR3 spans 13 residues. Germline-derived CDR1 and CDR2 are MGHDK and SYGVNS. CDR3 region: CASSASITHGYTF. CDR3 DNA sequence: TGTGCCAGCAGTGCGTCCATCACGCACGGCTACACCTTC.

The chain recombines TRBV5-6 with TRBJ1-1, with a weak D call TRBD1 (5 bases). Trimming cost V 4 bases and J 0 bases, with 10 bases left between them. CDR3 length equals 14 residues. Germline V gene data show CDR1 as SGHDT and CDR2 as YYEEEE. The CDR3 protein is CASSVGVMNTEAFF. In DNA form, the CDR3 reads TGTGCCAGCAGCGTGGGGGTGATGAACACTGAAGCTTTCTTT.

CDR3 sequence reads: CASSEIQAAYGNTIYF. CDR3 sequence (DNA): TGTGCCAGCAGTGAGATACAGGCTGCTTATGGAAACACCATATATTTT. V is TRBV6-1 and J is TRBJ1-3; D is possibly TRBD1 (5 bases). V gave up 3 bases and J gave up 3 bases, with 15 bases separating them. This CDR3 has 16 residues. Germline values: CDR1 MNHNS, CDR2 SASEGT.

The rearrangement links TRBV18 to TRBJ1-1; D is unclear. Trimming took 3 bases from V and 0 from J, leaving 8 bases between them. The CDR3 sequence is 14 residues long. Germline assignment: CDR1 KGHSH and CDR2 LQKENI. The CDR3 coding sequence is TGTGCCAGCTCACCTGGGATTCTGAACACTGAAGCTTTCTTT. It encodes CASSPGILNTEAFF.

The rearrangement uses TRBV7-2 and TRBJ1-5; D remains ambiguous. The germline CDR1 and CDR2 sequences are SGHTA and FQGNSA. V lost 2 bases to trimming and J lost 0 bases, with 11 bases between them. This CDR3 has 16 residues. CDR3 coding DNA: TGTGCCAGCAGCTTATCGTCGGGGAATAGCAATCAGCCCCAGCATTTT. Its translation: CASSLSSGNSNQPQHF.